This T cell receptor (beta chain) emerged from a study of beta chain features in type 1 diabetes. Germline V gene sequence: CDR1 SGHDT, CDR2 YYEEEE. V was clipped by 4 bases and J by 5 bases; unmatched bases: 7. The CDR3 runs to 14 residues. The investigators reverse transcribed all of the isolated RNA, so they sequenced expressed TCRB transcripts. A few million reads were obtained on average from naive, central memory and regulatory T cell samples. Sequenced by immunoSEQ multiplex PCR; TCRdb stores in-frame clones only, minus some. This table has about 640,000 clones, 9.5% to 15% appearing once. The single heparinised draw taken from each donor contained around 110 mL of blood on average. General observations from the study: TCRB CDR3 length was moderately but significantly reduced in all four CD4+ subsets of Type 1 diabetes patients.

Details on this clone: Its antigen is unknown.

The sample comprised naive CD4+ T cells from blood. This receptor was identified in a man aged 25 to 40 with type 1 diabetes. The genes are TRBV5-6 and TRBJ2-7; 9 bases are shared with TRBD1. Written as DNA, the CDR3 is TGTGCCAGCAGCCGGGGACAGGGACCCCACGAGCAGTACTTC. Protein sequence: CASSRGQGPHEQYF.